The 9 T cell receptor beta chains presented below share a single source sample, sequenced in a study of blood T cell repertoires in COVID-19. Data came from immunoSEQ multiplex PCR; TCRdb stores just in-frame clones and leaves some out. This table has 150,000 to 200,000 clones, approximately 90% appearing once. Sequenced: PBMCs or T cells enriched from blood (not recorded which). The source of these receptors is a woman between 50 and 59 years old who had recovered from COVID-19.

This chain connects TRBV5-4 to TRBJ2-5; TRBD2 matches at 9 bases. The V gene end was trimmed by 2 bases and the J gene end by 9 bases; junction bases not matched to a gene: 8. Germline CDR1 is SGHNT and CDR2 is YYREEE (reference sequence). This CDR3 has 14 residues. This CDR3 is CASSFLAGTIAQYF. In DNA, the CDR3 is TGTGCCAGCAGCTTTCTAGCGGGAACGATCGCCCAGTACTTC.

The chain is built from TRBV9 and TRBJ2-6, with D unresolved. CDR1 is SGDLS, CDR2 YYNGEE, per germline. The CDR3 sequence is 15 residues long. The germline V and J ends were trimmed by 4 bases and 0 bases, with 8 bases remaining between them. The CDR3: CASSIRSSGANVLTF. CDR3 DNA: TGTGCCAGCAGCATACGTAGCTCTGGGGCCAACGTCCTGACTTTC.

This chain's CDR3 is CASSPGQGVGNIQYF. The CDR3 DNA reads as TGTGCCAGCTCACCCGGACAGGGGGTGGGGAACATTCAGTACTTC. This chain links TRBV18 with TRBJ2-4, with TRBD1 matching 10 bases. The CDR3 is made up of 15 amino acids. Germline V gene data show CDR1 as KGHSH and CDR2 as LQKENI. V lost 3 bases to trimming and J lost 7 bases; unmatched junction nucleotides: 6.

The gene calls are TRBV7-2 and TRBJ1-5; 10 bases are shared with TRBD1. CDR3 size: 14 residues. With 5 bases clipped from V and 9 bases from J, the junction kept 7 bases outside the gene matches. Germline CDR1 and CDR2: SGHTA and FQGNSA. DNA of the CDR3: TGTGCCAGCAGCAGGGACAGGGGAGGACGGCCCCAGCATTTT. It yields the protein CASSRDRGGRPQHF.

V gene TRBV7-6 combines with J gene TRBJ1-1, with D possibly matching TRBD1 (5 bases). CDR3 size: 17 residues. The V and J ends lost 4 bases and 4 bases respectively, with 22 bases between them. Germline V gene lookup returns CDR1 SGHVS and CDR2 FNYEAQ. The CDR3 here is CASSSLGGRGAPTEAFF. The CDR3 nucleotides read TGTGCCAGCAGCTCTCTGGGAGGGCGAGGGGCTCCCACTGAAGCTTTCTTT.

This clone was seen only a few times. This rearrangement joins TRBV25-1 to TRBJ1-2, with 9 bases fitting TRBD1. V shed 7 bases and J 3 bases; nucleotides not matched to a gene: 15. Germline V gene lookup returns CDR1 MGHDK and CDR2 SYGVNS. The CDR3 runs 17 residues. CDR3 bases: TGTGCCAGCATCGGAACCACCCCCGGGACAGGGTACTATGGCTACACCTTC. This sequence encodes CASIGTTPGTGYYGYTF.

CDR3 in DNA: TGTGCCAGCAGCCAGGACAGTTACTATGGCTACACCTTC. As protein: CASSQDSYYGYTF. V usage is TRBV7-2 and J usage is TRBJ1-2; a possible D gene is TRBD1 (6 bases). This CDR3 is built from 13 residues. V gave up 5 bases and J gave up 3 bases, with 10 bases separating them. CDR1 is SGHTA and CDR2 is FQGNSA in the germline V gene.

The V and J genes are TRBV18 and TRBJ1-4, with unresolved D. Trimming left V 0 bases short and J 8 bases short, with 10 bases between. This CDR3 comprises 14 residues. The germline V gene encodes CDR1 KGHSH and CDR2 LQKENI. The CDR3 spells CASSPPPQREKLFF. The CDR3 DNA is TGTGCCAGCTCACCACCCCCCCAGCGGGAAAAACTGTTTTTT.

This chain uses TRBV19 with TRBJ1-6; TRBD1 matches 8 bases. The CDR3 is 16 amino acids. The trim removed 4 bases at V and 5 bases at J, leaving 7 bases unmatched. Per the germline V gene, CDR1 is LNHDA and CDR2 is SQIVND (reference sequence). This chain's CDR3 is CASSTPQGANNSPLHF. CDR3 nucleotides: TGTGCCAGTAGTACACCCCAGGGGGCGAATAATTCACCCCTCCACTTT.